The sequence of this TCR beta chain was determined in a study of T cell changes during pregnancy in multiple sclerosis. Using immunoSEQ multiplex PCR, the repertoire was profiled, and TCRdb retains in-frame clones only, with some absent. Altogether fewer than 60,000 clones are present, around 93% being singletons, with the ten largest covering 5.5% to 7.5%. This CDR3 has 18 amino acids. The trim removed 5 bases at V and 2 bases at J, leaving 16 bases unmatched. Looked up from germline, CDR1 is MNHEY and CDR2 is SMNVEV (reference sequence). The chain links TRBV27 to TRBJ2-7, with TRBD2 matching over 9 bases. The sequenced sample was CD8+ T cells from peripheral blood mononuclear cells, obtained in the first trimester of pregnancy. This clonotype was obtained from a female donor with multiple sclerosis, enrolled in a pregnancy study. Here the CDR3 DNA reads TGTGCCAGCAGTCCTCTAACTACGTGGACTAGCGTAACCTACGAGCAGTACTTC. This sequence encodes CASSPLTTWTSVTYEQYF.